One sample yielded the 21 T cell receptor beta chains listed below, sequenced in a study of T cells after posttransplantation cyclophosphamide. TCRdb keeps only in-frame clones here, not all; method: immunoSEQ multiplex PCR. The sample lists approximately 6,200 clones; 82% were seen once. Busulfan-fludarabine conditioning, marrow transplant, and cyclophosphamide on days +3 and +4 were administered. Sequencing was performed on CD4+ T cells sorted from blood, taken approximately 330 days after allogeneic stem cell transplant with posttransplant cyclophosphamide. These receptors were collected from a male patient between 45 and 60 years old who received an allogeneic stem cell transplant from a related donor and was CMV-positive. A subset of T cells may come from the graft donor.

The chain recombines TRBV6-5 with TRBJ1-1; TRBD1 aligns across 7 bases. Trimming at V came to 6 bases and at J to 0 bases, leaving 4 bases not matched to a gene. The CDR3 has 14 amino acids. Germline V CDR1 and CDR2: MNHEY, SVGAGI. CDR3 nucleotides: TGTGCCAGCAGGTACAGGGGCCTGAACACTGAAGCTTTCTTT. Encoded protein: CASRYRGLNTEAFF.

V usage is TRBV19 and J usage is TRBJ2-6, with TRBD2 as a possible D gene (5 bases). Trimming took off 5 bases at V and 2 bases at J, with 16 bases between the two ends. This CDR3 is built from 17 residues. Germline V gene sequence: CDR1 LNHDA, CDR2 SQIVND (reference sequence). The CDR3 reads CASSPIGLGTGANVLTF. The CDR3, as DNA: TGTGCCAGTAGTCCCATTGGACTGGGAACTGGGGCCAACGTCCTGACTTTC.

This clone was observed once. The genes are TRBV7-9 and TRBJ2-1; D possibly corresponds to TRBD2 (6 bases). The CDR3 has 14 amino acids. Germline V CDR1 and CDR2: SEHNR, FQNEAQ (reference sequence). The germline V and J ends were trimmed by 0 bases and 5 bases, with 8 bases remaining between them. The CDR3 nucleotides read TGTGCCAGCAGCTTAGCGGGAGGCGACAATGAGCAGTTCTTC. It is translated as CASSLAGGDNEQFF.

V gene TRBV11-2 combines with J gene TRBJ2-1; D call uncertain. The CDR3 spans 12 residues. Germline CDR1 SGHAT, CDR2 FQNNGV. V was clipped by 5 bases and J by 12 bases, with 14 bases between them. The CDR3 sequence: CASSPNVARQFF. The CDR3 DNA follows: TGTGCCAGCAGCCCCAATGTGGCTAGGCAGTTCTTC.

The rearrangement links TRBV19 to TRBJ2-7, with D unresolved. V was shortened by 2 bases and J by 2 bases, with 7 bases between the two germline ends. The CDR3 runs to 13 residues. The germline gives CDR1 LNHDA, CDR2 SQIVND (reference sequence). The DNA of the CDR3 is TGTGCCAGTAGTATAAGTACAGCCTACGAGCAGTACTTC. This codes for CASSISTAYEQYF. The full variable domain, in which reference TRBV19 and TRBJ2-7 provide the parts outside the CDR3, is DGGITQSPKYLFRKEGQNVTLSCEQNLNHDAMYWYRQDPGQGLRLIYYSQIVNDFQKGDIAEGYSVSREKKESFPLTVTSAQKNPTAFYLCASSISTAYEQYFGPGTRLTVT.

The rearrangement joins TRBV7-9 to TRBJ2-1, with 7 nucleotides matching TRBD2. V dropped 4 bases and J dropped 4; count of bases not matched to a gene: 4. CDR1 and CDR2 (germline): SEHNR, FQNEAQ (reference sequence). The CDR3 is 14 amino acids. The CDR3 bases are TGTGCCAGCAGCTGGGGGGGATCGTACAATGAGCAGTTCTTC. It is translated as CASSWGGSYNEQFF.

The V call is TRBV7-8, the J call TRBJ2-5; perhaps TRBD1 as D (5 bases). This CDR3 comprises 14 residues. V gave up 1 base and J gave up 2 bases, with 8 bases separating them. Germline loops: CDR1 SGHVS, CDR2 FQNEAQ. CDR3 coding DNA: TGTGCCAGCAGCTTAGGGACAACACAAGAGACCCAGTACTTC. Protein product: CASSLGTTQETQYF.

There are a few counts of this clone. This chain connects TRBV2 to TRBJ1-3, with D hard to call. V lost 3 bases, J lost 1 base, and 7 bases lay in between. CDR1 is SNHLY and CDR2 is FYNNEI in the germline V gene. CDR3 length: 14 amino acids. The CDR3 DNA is TGTGCCAGCAGTGAGCCCAGATCTGGAAACACCATATATTTT. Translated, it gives CASSEPRSGNTIYF.

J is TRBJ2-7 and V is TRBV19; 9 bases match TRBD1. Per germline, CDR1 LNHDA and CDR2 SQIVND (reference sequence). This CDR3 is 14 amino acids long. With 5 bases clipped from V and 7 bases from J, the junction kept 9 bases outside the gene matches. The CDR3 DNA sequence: TGTGCCAGTAGTTCCGGGACAGGGCTGCGGGAGCAGTACTTC. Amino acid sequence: CASSSGTGLREQYF.

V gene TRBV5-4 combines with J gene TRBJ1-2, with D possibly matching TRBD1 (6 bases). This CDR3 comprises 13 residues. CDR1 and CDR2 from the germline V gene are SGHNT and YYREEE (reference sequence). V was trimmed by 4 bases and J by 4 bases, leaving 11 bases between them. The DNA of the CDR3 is TGTGCCAGCAGCCAACAGGGTGTCTATGGCTACACCTTC. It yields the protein CASSQQGVYGYTF. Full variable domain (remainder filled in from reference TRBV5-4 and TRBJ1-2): ETGVTQSPTHLIKTRGQQVTLRCSSQSGHNTVSWYQQALGQGPQFIFQYYREEENGRGNFPPRFSGLQFPNYSSELNVNALELDDSALYLCASSQQGVYGYTFGSGTRLTVV.

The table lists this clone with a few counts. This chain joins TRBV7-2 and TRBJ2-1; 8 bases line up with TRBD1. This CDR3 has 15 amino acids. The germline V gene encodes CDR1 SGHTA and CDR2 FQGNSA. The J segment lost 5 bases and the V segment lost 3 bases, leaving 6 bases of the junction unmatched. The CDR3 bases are TGTGCCAGCAGCTTCTTGCAGGGGGCCAACAATGAGCAGTTCTTC. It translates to CASSFLQGANNEQFF.

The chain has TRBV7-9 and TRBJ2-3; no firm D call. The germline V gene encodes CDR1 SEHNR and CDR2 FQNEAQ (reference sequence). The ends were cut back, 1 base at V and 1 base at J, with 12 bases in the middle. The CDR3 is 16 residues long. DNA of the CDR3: TGTGCCAGCAGCTTAGGGTTAGATCCTGGCACAGATACGCAGTATTTT. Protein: CASSLGLDPGTDTQYF. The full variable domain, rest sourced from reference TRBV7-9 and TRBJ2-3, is DTGVSQNPRHKITKRGQNVTFRCDPISEHNRLYWYRQTLGQGPEFLTYFQNEAQLEKSRLLSDRFSAERPKGSFSTLEIQRTEQGDSAMYLCASSLGLDPGTDTQYFGPGTRLTVL.

The CDR3 coding sequence is TGTGCCAGCAGCCTATCCCCGGGGGGCTCTGGAAACACCATATATTTT. It translates to CASSLSPGGSGNTIYF. This sequence joins TRBV4-2 and TRBJ1-3; tentative D call: TRBD1 (5 bases). Germline V gene sequence: CDR1 LGHNA, CDR2 YNFKEQ. This CDR3 has 16 amino acids. V lost 4 bases, J lost 0 bases, and 13 bases lay in between.

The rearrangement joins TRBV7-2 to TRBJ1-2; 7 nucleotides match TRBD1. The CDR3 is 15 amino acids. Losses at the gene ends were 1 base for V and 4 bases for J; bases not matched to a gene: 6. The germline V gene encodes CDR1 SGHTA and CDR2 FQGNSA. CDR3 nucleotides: TGTGCCAGCAGCTTAGTAGGACAGGTGGGCTATGGCTACACCTTC. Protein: CASSLVGQVGYGYTF.

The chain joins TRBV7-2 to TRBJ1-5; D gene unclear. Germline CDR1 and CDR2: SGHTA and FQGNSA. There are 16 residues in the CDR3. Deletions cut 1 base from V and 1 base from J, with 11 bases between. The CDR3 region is CASSLGPGGSNQPQHF. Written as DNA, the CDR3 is TGTGCCAGCAGCTTAGGACCCGGCGGGAGCAATCAGCCCCAGCATTTT. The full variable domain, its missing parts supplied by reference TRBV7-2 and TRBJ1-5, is GAGVSQSPSNKVTEKGKDVELRCDPISGHTALYWYRQSLGQGLEFLIYFQGNSAPDKSGLPSDRFSAERTGGSVSTLTIQRTQQEDSAVYLCASSLGPGGSNQPQHFGDGTRLSIL.

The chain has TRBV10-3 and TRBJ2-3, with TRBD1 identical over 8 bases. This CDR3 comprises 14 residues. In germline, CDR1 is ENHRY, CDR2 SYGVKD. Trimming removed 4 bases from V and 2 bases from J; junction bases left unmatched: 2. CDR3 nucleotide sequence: TGTGCCATCAGTGCGGACAGGGACACAGATACGCAGTATTTT. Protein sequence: CAISADRDTDTQYF.

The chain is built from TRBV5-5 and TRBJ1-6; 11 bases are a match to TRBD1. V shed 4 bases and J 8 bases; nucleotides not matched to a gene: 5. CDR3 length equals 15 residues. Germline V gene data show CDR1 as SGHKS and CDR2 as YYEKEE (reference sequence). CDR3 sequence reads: CASSPRTGGDSPLHF. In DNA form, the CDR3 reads TGTGCCAGCAGCCCCAGGACAGGGGGCGATTCACCCCTCCACTTT.

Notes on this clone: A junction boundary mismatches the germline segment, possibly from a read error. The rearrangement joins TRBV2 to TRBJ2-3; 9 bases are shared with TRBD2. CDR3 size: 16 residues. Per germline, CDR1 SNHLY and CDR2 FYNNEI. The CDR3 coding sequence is TGTGCCAGCAGCCGCGGGGGGGCGGGAGGCACATATACGCAGTATTTT. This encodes CASSRGGAGGTYTQYF.

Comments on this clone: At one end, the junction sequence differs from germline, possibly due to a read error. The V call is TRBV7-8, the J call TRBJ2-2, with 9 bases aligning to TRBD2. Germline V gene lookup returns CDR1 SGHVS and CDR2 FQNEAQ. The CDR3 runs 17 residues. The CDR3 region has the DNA TGTGCCAGACCAGCGGGAGGTGACGACACTGGACACCGGGGAGCTGTTTTT. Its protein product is CARPAGGDDTGHRGAVF. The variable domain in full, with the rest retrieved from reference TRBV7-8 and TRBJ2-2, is GAGVSQSPRYKVAKRGQDVALRCDPISGHVSLFWYQQALGQGPEFLTYFQNEAQLDKSGLPSDRFFAERPEGSVSTLKIQRTQQEDSAVYLCARPAGGDDTGHRGAVFGEGSRLTVL.

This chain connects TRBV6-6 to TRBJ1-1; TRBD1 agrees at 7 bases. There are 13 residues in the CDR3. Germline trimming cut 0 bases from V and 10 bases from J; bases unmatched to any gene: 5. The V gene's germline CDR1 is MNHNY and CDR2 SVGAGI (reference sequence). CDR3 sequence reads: CASSYSIGQAAFF. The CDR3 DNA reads TGTGCCAGCAGTTACTCGATCGGACAGGCAGCTTTCTTT.

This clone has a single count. The chain's CDR3 is CASSDTSMGTEAFF. CDR3 nucleotides: TGTGCCAGCAGTGACACTAGCATGGGCACTGAAGCTTTCTTT. The V gene is TRBV6-4, the J gene TRBJ1-1; unclear D gene. Germline assignment: CDR1 MRHNA and CDR2 SNTAGT. The CDR3 is made up of 14 amino acids. V was trimmed by 2 bases and J by 4 bases, leaving 11 bases between them.